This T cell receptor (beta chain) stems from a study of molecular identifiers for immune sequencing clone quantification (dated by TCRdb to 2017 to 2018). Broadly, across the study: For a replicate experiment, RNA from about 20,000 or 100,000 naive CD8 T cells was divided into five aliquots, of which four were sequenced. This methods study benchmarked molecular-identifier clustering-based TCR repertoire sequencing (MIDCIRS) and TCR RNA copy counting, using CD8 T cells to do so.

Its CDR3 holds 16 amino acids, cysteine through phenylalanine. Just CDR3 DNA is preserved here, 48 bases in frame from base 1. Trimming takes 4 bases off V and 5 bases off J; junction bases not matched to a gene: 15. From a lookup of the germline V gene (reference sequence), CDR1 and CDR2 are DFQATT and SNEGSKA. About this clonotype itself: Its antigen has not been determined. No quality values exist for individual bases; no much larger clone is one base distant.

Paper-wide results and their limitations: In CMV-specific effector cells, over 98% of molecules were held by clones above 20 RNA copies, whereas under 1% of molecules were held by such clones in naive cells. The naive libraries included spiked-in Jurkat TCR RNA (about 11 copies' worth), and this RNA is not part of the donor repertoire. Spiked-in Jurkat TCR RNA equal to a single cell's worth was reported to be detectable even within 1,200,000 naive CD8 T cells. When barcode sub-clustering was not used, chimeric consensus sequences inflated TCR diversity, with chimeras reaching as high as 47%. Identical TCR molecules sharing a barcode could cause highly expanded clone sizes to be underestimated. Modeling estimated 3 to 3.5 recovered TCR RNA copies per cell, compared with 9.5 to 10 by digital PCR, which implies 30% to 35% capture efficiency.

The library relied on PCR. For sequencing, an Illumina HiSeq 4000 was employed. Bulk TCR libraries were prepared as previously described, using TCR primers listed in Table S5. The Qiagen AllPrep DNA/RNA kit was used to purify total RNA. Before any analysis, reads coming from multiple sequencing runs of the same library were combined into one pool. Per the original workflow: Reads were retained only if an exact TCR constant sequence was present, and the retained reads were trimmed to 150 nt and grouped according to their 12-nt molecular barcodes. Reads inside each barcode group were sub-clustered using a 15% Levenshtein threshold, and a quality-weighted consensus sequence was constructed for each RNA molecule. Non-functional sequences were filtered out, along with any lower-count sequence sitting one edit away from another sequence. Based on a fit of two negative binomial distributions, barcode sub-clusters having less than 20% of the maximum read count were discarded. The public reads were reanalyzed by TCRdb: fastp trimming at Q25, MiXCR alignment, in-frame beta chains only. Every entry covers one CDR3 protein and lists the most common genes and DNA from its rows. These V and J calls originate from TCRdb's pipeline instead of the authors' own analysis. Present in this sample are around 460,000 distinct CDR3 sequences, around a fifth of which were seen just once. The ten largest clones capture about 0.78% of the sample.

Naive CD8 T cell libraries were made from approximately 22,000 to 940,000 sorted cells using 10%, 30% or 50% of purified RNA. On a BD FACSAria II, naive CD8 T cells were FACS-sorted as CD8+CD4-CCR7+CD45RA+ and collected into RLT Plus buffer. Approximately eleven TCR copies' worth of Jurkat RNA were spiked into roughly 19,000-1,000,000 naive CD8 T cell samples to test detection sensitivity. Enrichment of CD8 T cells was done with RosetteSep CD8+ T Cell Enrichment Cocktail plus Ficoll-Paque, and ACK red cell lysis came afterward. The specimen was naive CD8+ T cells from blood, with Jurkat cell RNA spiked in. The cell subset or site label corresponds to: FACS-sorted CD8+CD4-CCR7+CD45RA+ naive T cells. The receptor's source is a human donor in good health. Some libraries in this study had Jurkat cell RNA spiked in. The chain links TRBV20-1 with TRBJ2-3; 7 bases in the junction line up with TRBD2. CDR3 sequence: CSATDRLASQQDTQYF. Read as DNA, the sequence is TGCAGTGCTACCGACAGACTAGCCTCCCAACAAGATACGCAGTATTTT.